These T cell receptor beta chains were read from a single sample in a study of blood T cell repertoires in COVID-19. Some clones are missing from TCRdb's copy, which holds only in-frame ones; the method was immunoSEQ multiplex PCR. The sample consists of under 45,000 clones, more than 65% of them appearing once. Input material: peripheral blood. These receptors were obtained from a man aged 65-85 years with COVID-19, enrolled during active disease. Both conserved end residues are part of each CDR3. D genes are given only for firm matches. Clone size, where shown, is once, few, many, or a class for clones that have expanded.

J gene	clone size	D gene	V gene	CDR3 DNA	CDR3 protein
TRBJ2-2	.	TRBD1	TRBV9	TGTGCCAGCACCGGGACAGCGAACACCGGGGAGCTGTTTTTT	CASTGTANTGELFF
TRBJ1-5	.	.	TRBV27	TGTGCCAGCAGTTTTCTCAATCAGCCCCAGCATTTT	CASSFLNQPQHF
TRBJ2-3	.	TRBD2	TRBV28	TGTGCCAGCATAGGGACTACCACAGATACGCAGTATTTT	CASIGTTTDTQYF
TRBJ2-1	.	.	TRBV3-1/TRBV3-2	TGTGCCAGCAGCTCCTTCGGGCGGGGCCCAGGTAATGAGCAGTTCTTC	CASSSFGRGPGNEQFF
TRBJ2-2	.	TRBD1	TRBV7-7	TGTGCTAGCAGCTCCTTGACAGGGACGAACACCGGGGAGCTGTTTTTT	CASSSLTGTNTGELFF
TRBJ2-1	.	.	TRBV18	TGTGCCAGCTCACCAGAGCTACTAGTAGTCAGCAATGAGCAGTTCTTC	CASSPELLVVSNEQFF
TRBJ1-2	.	TRBD1	TRBV5-1	TGCGCCAGCAGCTTAGGGACAGGGACCTGGGGCTACACCTTC	CASSLGTGTWGYTF
TRBJ1-2	.	.	TRBV5-5	TGTGCCAGCAGCTCAGGGGCAGGGTCCAACTATGGCTACACCTTC	CASSSGAGSNYGYTF
TRBJ1-1	.	.	TRBV2	TGTGCCAGCAGTGAATGGGGCGGTACGATGAACACTGAAGCTTTCTTT	CASSEWGGTMNTEAFF
TRBJ2-7	.	TRBD2	TRBV19	TGTGCCAGTAGGGCCTCTTTGCGGGAGGGAGCCTACGAGCAGTACTTC	CASRASLREGAYEQYF
TRBJ2-4	once	.	TRBV2	TGTGCCAGCAGTGCTCAGGGCCCAACAGGGCACATTCAGTACTTC	CASSAQGPTGHIQYF
TRBJ2-7	.	TRBD2	TRBV28	TGTGCCAGCAGGCCTCTAGCGGGCGCCTACGAGCAGTACTTC	CASRPLAGAYEQYF
TRBJ2-1	.	TRBD2	TRBV5-6	TGTGCCAGCAGCCCCCCCTGGAGGGAGGGTGGTGAGCAGTTCTTC	CASSPPWREGGEQFF
TRBJ1-1	.	.	TRBV3-1/TRBV3-2	TGTGCCAGCAGCCATTTTTCAGGCCCGGGGGTGGACACTGAAGCTTTCTTT	CASSHFSGPGVDTEAFF
TRBJ2-7	.	.	TRBV7-9	TGTGCCAGCAGCTTAGAAGGGGCGCGTCGACCCCACGAGCAGTACTTC	CASSLEGARRPHEQYF
TRBJ2-1	few	.	TRBV19	TGTGCCAGTAGCCCTACAGGGATTCATGAGCAGTTCTTC	CASSPTGIHEQFF
TRBJ2-6	.	.	TRBV6-5	TGTGCCAGCAGCCAGACTAGCTCTGGGGCCAACGTCCTGACTTTC	CASSQTSSGANVLTF
TRBJ2-2	.	.	TRBV5-1	TGCGCCAGCAGCCAACCCAGCGGCAAAATCGCGAACACCGGGGAGCTGTTTTTT	CASSQPSGKIANTGELFF
TRBJ1-1	.	.	TRBV5-1	TGCGCCAGCAGCTTGGCTCAGGGGATGAACACTGAAGCTTTCTTT	CASSLAQGMNTEAFF
TRBJ2-6	.	TRBD2	TRBV5-1	TGCGCCAGCAGCTTCGGGCTAGCGGGAATCTCTGGGGCCAACGTCCTGACTTTC	CASSFGLAGISGANVLTF
TRBJ1-6	.	.	TRBV3-1/TRBV3-2	TGTGCCAGCAGCCAGGCGGGCTCCTATAATTCACCCCTCCACTTT	CASSQAGSYNSPLHF
TRBJ1-1	once	.	TRBV5-1	TGCGCCAGCAGCCCTATAACAGGAAACACTGAAGCTTTCTTT	CASSPITGNTEAFF
TRBJ2-3	.	TRBD1	TRBV9	TGTGCCAGCAGCGTAGAGGGGGCCGCAAGCACAGATACGCAGTATTTT	CASSVEGAASTDTQYF
TRBJ1-1	.	.	TRBV9	TGTGCCAGCAGCGCGTATGGACAGAACACTGAAGCTTTCTTT	CASSAYGQNTEAFF
TRBJ1-4	.	.	TRBV27	TGTGCCAGCAGCTCGGGGGGTCAAAAACTGTTTTTT	CASSSGGQKLFF
TRBJ2-7	.	TRBD1	TRBV7-6	TGTGCCAGCAGCTTAGCCAGGGGGCTCGAGCAGTACTTC	CASSLARGLEQYF
TRBJ1-2	.	.	TRBV5-1	TGCGCCAGCAGCTACACAGGGTCTCACGATGGCTACACCTTC	CASSYTGSHDGYTF
TRBJ2-7	.	.	TRBV6-5	TGTGCCAGCACTGGGTGGGCTACCAACTACGAGCAGTACTTC	CASTGWATNYEQYF
TRBJ2-1	.	.	TRBV4-3	TGCGCCAGCAGCCAACAGGGGAAACGTAAGCAGTTCTTC	CASSQQGKRKQFF
TRBJ2-7	.	TRBD2	TRBV7-9	TGTGCCAGCAGCCGCTCTCTGGCGGGAGGTTACGAGCAGTACTTC	CASSRSLAGGYEQYF
TRBJ2-7	.	TRBD1	TRBV27	TGTGCCAGCAGTAGAAGACAGGGGGTACATTACGAGCAGTACTTC	CASSRRQGVHYEQYF
TRBJ2-1	.	TRBD2	TRBV7-2	TGTGCCAGCAGCTCGTACCTGCGCGGGAGGGAATGTTTCTTC	CASSSYLRGRECFF
TRBJ2-5	.	.	TRBV27	TGTGCCAGCAGTTCCGGTGGGCGAAGGGAGACCCAGTACTTC	CASSSGGRRETQYF
TRBJ1-5	.	TRBD1	TRBV19	TGTGCCAGTAGACAGGGGGCTGAGCCCCAGCATTTT	CASRQGAEPQHF
TRBJ2-1	.	.	TRBV2	TGTGCCAGCCGTAGTTTAACCGTGGGGGGTGAGCAGTTCTTC	CASRSLTVGGEQFF
TRBJ2-1	.	TRBD2	TRBV27	TGTGCCAGCAGTAGGACTAGCGCTCTAAATGAGCAGTTCTTC	CASSRTSALNEQFF
TRBJ2-3	.	TRBD2	TRBV6-5	TGTGCCAGCAGTTACCAGGGACTAGGCGTAGATACGCAGTATTTT	CASSYQGLGVDTQYF
TRBJ1-6	.	.	TRBV10-1	TGCGCCAGCAGGGAACAGGGTAGCCTTGTCCGGAATTCACCCCTCCACTTT	CASREQGSLVRNSPLHF
TRBJ2-5	.	TRBD2	TRBV3-1/TRBV3-2	TGTGCCAGCAGCCAGGCTTTACGACTAGCGGGAGCCCCAGAGACCCAGTACTTC	CASSQALRLAGAPETQYF
TRBJ2-2	.	TRBD2	TRBV12-5	TGTGCTAGTGGTTTGCAAGCGGGAGGGCCCACCGGGGAGCTGTTTTTT	CASGLQAGGPTGELFF
TRBJ2-2	.	.	TRBV18	TGTGCCAGCTCACTTGAGGTCACCGGGGAGCTGTTTTTT	CASSLEVTGELFF
TRBJ2-1	.	TRBD2	TRBV20-1	TGCAGTGCTCCTTTGACTAGCCGCTCTTTCTTC	CSAPLTSRSFF
TRBJ2-7	.	.	TRBV9	TGTGCCAGCAGCGTAGGGAGTTTCTCCTACGAGCAGTACTTC	CASSVGSFSYEQYF
TRBJ2-7	.	.	TRBV5-1	TGCGCCAGCAGCTTGTATTGGCAGGGCCCCTACGAGCAGTACTTC	CASSLYWQGPYEQYF
TRBJ2-5	.	.	TRBV4-2	TGTGCCAGCAGCCAAGATCAGGGGATCCAAGAGACCCAGTACTTC	CASSQDQGIQETQYF
TRBJ2-7	.	TRBD2	TRBV19	TGTGCCAGTAGTTCCGCCGGGACTACCCTCGAGCAGTACTTC	CASSSAGTTLEQYF
TRBJ1-2	.	.	TRBV28	TGTGCCAGCAGTTTCAGGGAATTTGGCTACACCTTC	CASSFREFGYTF
TRBJ1-5	.	TRBD1	TRBV5-1	TGCGCCAGCAGCTTGGGCGGGACAGGGGGCGATCAGCCCCAGCATTTT	CASSLGGTGGDQPQHF